This T cell receptor (beta chain) came from a study of cytomegalovirus exposure and HLA in healthy donors. A remark on this clone: As yet, its antigen is unknown.

Study observations and caveats: In a later analysis, the majority of CMV-associated beta chains seemingly showed HLA restriction.

The CDR3 covers 14 residues. V shed 3 bases, J shed 4 bases, and the junction held 0 bases outside the gene matches. Germline V gene sequence: CDR1 KGHSH, CDR2 LQKENI. The PCR ran on 60 Vbeta and 13 Jbeta primers. TCRdb keeps only in-frame clones here, not all; method: immunoSEQ multiplex PCR. This table has 150,000 to 200,000 clones, around 83% appearing once. Specimen: PBMCs. The TCR comes from a man aged 40-49 years in good health and CMV-seropositive. The J gene is TRBJ1-2, the V gene TRBV18; 12 bases map to TRBD1. The CDR3, as DNA: TGTGCCAGCTCACCGGGACAGGGGGCCTATGGCTACACCTTC. Its protein product is CASSPGQGAYGYTF.